The text below deals with one TCR beta chain. Its antigen is still unknown. Investigators reverse transcribed all isolated RNA, so they sequenced expressed TCRB transcripts. Sequencing was performed with immunoSEQ multiplex PCR; in TCRdb, only in-frame clones are kept and a portion is missing. Of over 650,000 clones in the sample, over 12% are singletons; the top ten hold 0.035% to 0.045%. The CDR3 length is 12 residues. The V gene's germline CDR1 is SGHNT and CDR2 YYREEE (reference sequence). V was pared by 0 bases and J by 11 bases, with 9 bases between. The data stem from a study of beta chain features in type 1 diabetes. Study observations and caveats: People with Type 1 diabetes carried modestly yet significantly shorter TCRB CDR3s in all four CD4+ subsets.

The chain combines TRBV5-4 with TRBJ2-1, with TRBD2 as a possible D gene (6 bases). The sample consisted of naive CD4+ T cells from blood. This clonotype originated in a man aged 18 to 35 with type 1 diabetes. The CDR3 bases are TGTGCCAGCAGCTTGGGGACTAATAAGCAGTTCTTC. It yields the protein CASSLGTNKQFF. Filled out from reference TRBV5-4 and TRBJ2-1, the complete variable domain reads ETGVTQSPTHLIKTRGQQVTLRCSSQSGHNTVSWYQQALGQGPQFIFQYYREEENGRGNFPPRFSGLQFPNYSSELNVNALELDDSALYLCASSLGTNKQFFGPGTRLTVL.